This TCR beta chain derives from a study of blood T cells in healthy people across ages. Study-level findings and limits: Diversity figures derived from one million T cells were judged to underestimate the true value.

A J-beta primer mix and a sample-barcoded 5' primer were used in a second PCR of roughly 6 to 11 cycles. TCRdb processed the 5' RACE reads anew with MiXCR; each CDR3 protein has one entry. The data show about 800,000 distinct CDR3 sequences, roughly 25% seen once. Of note for this clonotype: Its antigen is unidentified.

Trimming took off 6 bases at V and 4 bases at J, with 28 bases between the two ends. Germline CDR1 reads MDHEN; CDR2 reads SYDVKM. This CDR3 has 19 amino acids. The same data also contributed to another study, on T cells of mothers and their children. As reported in that work: Sample barcodes and 2-4 random nucleotides came from the second PCR's M1S primer.

This TCR was sampled from a boy younger than 18 in good health. This sequence joins TRBV28 and TRBJ2-1; D perhaps matches TRBD1 (6 bases). Sequences were obtained from blood. CDR3 coding DNA: TGTGCCAGCAGGCGGACAGCCATACTATCGGTAGACACGTACAATGAGCAGTTCTTC. It encodes CASRRTAILSVDTYNEQFF.